This entry lists 9 T cell receptor beta chains sequenced from one sample in a study of glioma-infiltrating T cells after dendritic cell vaccination. Measured with immunoSEQ multiplex PCR; TCRdb has only the in-frame clones, and not every one. The table lists 80,000 to 95,000 clones, around 85% of them singletons, with 7.5% to 8.5% in the top ten. Time point described: after dendritic cell vaccination, including at tumor progression/relapse. This specimen consisted of blood, obtained after dendritic cell vaccination. The receptors were sampled from a human donor with glioblastoma.

V and J are TRBV7-2 and TRBJ2-3; 9 bases fit TRBD2. The V segment lost 5 bases and the J segment 0 bases; nucleotides outside the gene matches: 9. The CDR3 has 17 amino acids. The germline CDR1 and CDR2 sequences are SGHTA and FQGNSA. CDR3 DNA: TGTGCCAGCAGCCCACCGGCGGGGGGGCCGAGCACAGATACGCAGTATTTT. Its protein is CASSPPAGGPSTDTQYF.

The rearrangement uses TRBV29-1 and TRBJ2-1, with a tentative D call TRBD2 (5 bases). This CDR3 spans 13 amino acids. CDR1 SQVTM and CDR2 ANQGSEA come from the germline V gene. Trimming took 3 bases from V and 3 from J, leaving 9 bases between them. The CDR3 reads CSVDRGSYNEQFF. In nucleotides, the CDR3 is TGCAGCGTTGACCGGGGAAGCTACAATGAGCAGTTCTTC.

J is TRBJ1-6 and V is TRBV9; D is ambiguous. This CDR3 is 16 amino acids long. Germline V gene sequence: CDR1 SGDLS, CDR2 YYNGEE. V lost 3 bases and J lost 5, with 15 bases in between. The CDR3 DNA sequence: TGTGCCAGCAGCGCGACCGACCGGAGGAATAATTCACCCCTCCACTTT. This codes for CASSATDRRNNSPLHF.

This rearrangement joins TRBV5-6 to TRBJ2-2; 9 nucleotides match TRBD1. Per germline, CDR1 SGHDT and CDR2 YYEEEE. The CDR3 is 15 amino acids. The trim removed 4 bases at V and 6 bases at J, leaving 7 bases unmatched. The CDR3 here is CASSLRGQGSGELFF. The CDR3 region has the DNA TGTGCCAGCAGCCTTCGCGGACAGGGGTCCGGGGAGCTGTTTTTT.

The chain joins TRBV7-9 to TRBJ2-6, with D tentatively TRBD2 (6 bases). Germline V gene data show CDR1 as SEHNR and CDR2 as FQNEAQ (reference sequence). The CDR3 loop spans 16 amino acids. Trimming took 3 bases from V and 0 from J, leaving 9 bases between them. The DNA for the CDR3 is TGTGCCAGCAGCTTCGGGGGAAGCTCTGGGGCCAACGTCCTGACTTTC. This translates into CASSFGGSSGANVLTF. The full variable domain, with the rest looked up from reference TRBV7-9 and TRBJ2-6, is DTGVSQNPRHKITKRGQNVTFRCDPISEHNRLYWYRQTLGQGPEFLTYFQNEAQLEKSRLLSDRFSAERPKGSFSTLEIQRTEQGDSAMYLCASSFGGSSGANVLTFGAGSRLTVL.

The genes are TRBV18 and TRBJ2-7; 9 positions match TRBD1. V trimming: 2 bases; J trimming: 5 bases; junction bases outside the gene matches: 1. Germline values: CDR1 KGHSH, CDR2 LQKENI. The CDR3 runs to 13 residues. The CDR3 bases are TGTGCCAGCTCACCAGGACAGGGGCACGAGCAGTACTTC. Protein: CASSPGQGHEQYF. Full variable domain (rest looked up from reference TRBV18 and TRBJ2-7): NAGVMQNPRHLVRRRGQEARLRCSPMKGHSHVYWYRQLPEEGLKFMVYLQKENIIDESGMPKERFSAEFPKEGPSILRIQQVVRGDSAAYFCASSPGQGHEQYFGPGTRLTVT.

The chain links TRBV5-6 to TRBJ1-2; tentatively, D is TRBD1 (6 bases). The CDR3 has 12 residues. V lost 5 bases to trimming and J lost 8 bases, with 13 bases between them. Germline values: CDR1 SGHDT, CDR2 YYEEEE. The CDR3 protein is CASRITRGGYTF. The CDR3 nucleotides read TGTGCCAGCAGAATAACCAGGGGAGGCTACACCTTC.

V gene TRBV30 combines with J gene TRBJ1-2; tentatively, D is TRBD1 (5 bases). Germline V gives CDR1 GTSNPN, CDR2 SVGIG (reference sequence). The CDR3 totals 15 residues. V lost 0 bases to trimming and J lost 6 bases, with 17 bases between them. The CDR3 here is CAWSVHGGVLDGYTF. CDR3 sequence (DNA): TGTGCCTGGAGTGTACACGGGGGGGTCTTGGATGGCTACACCTTC.

This clone was seen once. The chain links TRBV2 to TRBJ2-5, with a weak D call TRBD1 (7 bases). The CDR3 runs 13 residues. Trimming cost V 5 bases and J 9 bases, with 16 bases left between them. In germline, CDR1 is SNHLY, CDR2 FYNNEI. The CDR3 nucleotides read TGTGCCAGCAGTAGAAGCGGGCAGGGGGCCCAGTACTTC. Its translation: CASSRSGQGAQYF.